A selection of T cell receptor beta chains follows, all from one sample in a study of blood T cell repertoires in COVID-19. TCRdb's copy holds only in-frame clones and misses some; the assay was immunoSEQ multiplex PCR. The profile covers 150,000 to 200,000 clones, with approximately 85% appearing a single time and 3% to 3.5% taken by the ten largest. The sample comprised peripheral blood. Every receptor here comes from a man in his 60s with acute or convalescent COVID-19. Each CDR3 is given with its conserved first and last residue. The order of the fields is D gene, V gene, J gene, clone size, CDR3 protein, CDR3 DNA. The D gene is left open where the match is weak. The size field is filled for only some rows; it gives once, few, many or a size class.

d_gene: TRBD1
v_gene: TRBV7-3
j_gene: TRBJ2-1
abundance: NA
CDR3aa: CASSPDRVTYNEQFF
CDR3nt: TGTGCCAGCAGCCCGGACAGGGTAACCTACAATGAGCAGTTCTTC

d_gene: TRBD2
v_gene: TRBV9
j_gene: TRBJ2-2
abundance: NA
CDR3aa: CASSVDSSGTTGELFF
CDR3nt: TGTGCCAGCAGCGTAGATTCTAGCGGGACCACCGGGGAGCTGTTTTTT

d_gene: NA
v_gene: TRBV24-1
j_gene: TRBJ2-3
abundance: few
CDR3aa: CATSDLRGAGDTQYF
CDR3nt: TGTGCCACCAGTGATTTGCGGGGGGCCGGAGATACGCAGTATTTT

d_gene: TRBD1
v_gene: TRBV7-2
j_gene: TRBJ2-3
abundance: NA
CDR3aa: CASSGSVQGHAYF
CDR3nt: TGTGCCAGCAGCGGTAGCGTACAGGGGCACGCGTATTTT

d_gene: NA
v_gene: TRBV27
j_gene: TRBJ2-1
abundance: NA
CDR3aa: CASSLSANEQFF
CDR3nt: TGTGCCAGCAGTTTATCGGCAAATGAGCAGTTCTTC

d_gene: TRBD2
v_gene: TRBV19
j_gene: TRBJ2-2
abundance: NA
CDR3aa: CASSRTSGANTGELFF
CDR3nt: TGTGCCAGTAGTCGGACTAGCGGAGCGAACACCGGGGAGCTGTTTTTT

d_gene: NA
v_gene: TRBV20-1
j_gene: TRBJ2-7
abundance: NA
CDR3aa: CSAQPAEQYF
CDR3nt: TGCAGTGCACAACCCGCCGAGCAGTACTTC

d_gene: NA
v_gene: TRBV5-4
j_gene: TRBJ2-5
abundance: NA
CDR3aa: CASSLARRQETQYF
CDR3nt: TGTGCCAGCAGCTTGGCCCGTCGGCAAGAGACCCAGTACTTC

d_gene: NA
v_gene: TRBV28
j_gene: TRBJ1-1
abundance: NA
CDR3aa: CASSPLGGLTEAFF
CDR3nt: TGTGCCAGCAGTCCCTTGGGCGGACTCACTGAAGCTTTCTTT

d_gene: TRBD2
v_gene: TRBV19
j_gene: TRBJ2-1
abundance: few
CDR3aa: CASKQRELYNEQFF
CDR3nt: TGTGCCAGTAAACAGCGGGAACTCTACAATGAGCAGTTCTTC

d_gene: TRBD2
v_gene: TRBV15
j_gene: TRBJ2-3
abundance: NA
CDR3aa: CATSRDVGTSGRGSLAQYF
CDR3nt: TGTGCCACCAGCAGAGATGTCGGGACTAGCGGGAGGGGATCCTTGGCGCAGTATTTT

d_gene: NA
v_gene: TRBV2
j_gene: TRBJ2-7
abundance: NA
CDR3aa: CASSEQQGIGEQYF
CDR3nt: TGTGCCAGCAGTGAGCAGCAGGGGATCGGAGAGCAGTACTTC

d_gene: TRBD2
v_gene: TRBV7-9
j_gene: TRBJ2-2
abundance: NA
CDR3aa: CASSHQAGGPENTGELFF
CDR3nt: TGTGCCAGCAGCCACCAAGCGGGAGGGCCGGAAAACACCGGGGAGCTGTTTTTT

d_gene: NA
v_gene: TRBV12-3/TRBV12-4
j_gene: TRBJ2-1
abundance: NA
CDR3aa: CASSWGVEQFF
CDR3nt: TGTGCCAGCAGTTGGGGAGTTGAGCAGTTCTTC

d_gene: NA
v_gene: TRBV7-2
j_gene: TRBJ1-2
abundance: NA
CDR3aa: CASSSHGTPRYGYTF
CDR3nt: TGTGCCAGCAGCTCCCACGGGACACCCCGTTATGGCTACACCTTC

d_gene: TRBD2
v_gene: TRBV10-3
j_gene: TRBJ2-1
abundance: NA
CDR3aa: CAISESIAGDVNNEQFF
CDR3nt: TGTGCCATCAGTGAGTCGATAGCGGGAGACGTGAACAATGAGCAGTTCTTC

d_gene: NA
v_gene: TRBV5-1
j_gene: TRBJ2-1
abundance: NA
CDR3aa: CASSLADNEQFF
CDR3nt: TGCGCCAGCAGCTTGGCCGACAATGAGCAGTTCTTC

d_gene: TRBD2
v_gene: TRBV6-4
j_gene: TRBJ2-1
abundance: NA
CDR3aa: CASSDEGTRGSIEQFF
CDR3nt: TGTGCCAGCAGTGACGAGGGGACTAGGGGGTCTATTGAGCAGTTCTTC

d_gene: NA
v_gene: TRBV3-1/TRBV3-2
j_gene: TRBJ1-2
abundance: NA
CDR3aa: CASSQDLGGYTF
CDR3nt: TGTGCCAGCAGCCAGGACTTGGGAGGCTACACCTTC

d_gene: NA
v_gene: TRBV20-1
j_gene: TRBJ1-2
abundance: NA
CDR3aa: CIREANYGYTF
CDR3nt: TGCATCCGAGAGGCGAACTATGGCTACACCTTC

d_gene: NA
v_gene: TRBV11-1
j_gene: TRBJ2-7
abundance: NA
CDR3aa: CASSNRTQTPREQYF
CDR3nt: TGTGCCAGCAGCAACAGGACACAGACTCCTCGGGAGCAGTACTTC

d_gene: NA
v_gene: TRBV6-4
j_gene: TRBJ2-3
abundance: NA
CDR3aa: CASSTDVSTDTQYF
CDR3nt: TGTGCCAGCAGTACAGACGTGAGCACAGATACGCAGTATTTT

d_gene: NA
v_gene: TRBV7-9
j_gene: TRBJ1-2
abundance: NA
CDR3aa: CASSFTASGYTF
CDR3nt: TGTGCCAGCAGCTTTACAGCTTCGGGCTACACCTTC

d_gene: TRBD2
v_gene: TRBV6-1
j_gene: TRBJ2-3
abundance: few
CDR3aa: CASSEFSGSADTQYF
CDR3nt: TGTGCCAGCAGTGAATTTAGCGGGAGCGCAGATACGCAGTATTTT

d_gene: TRBD2
v_gene: TRBV9
j_gene: TRBJ2-3
abundance: NA
CDR3aa: CASSVGTSGNQDTQYF
CDR3nt: TGTGCCAGCAGCGTAGGCACTAGCGGGAATCAAGATACGCAGTATTTT

d_gene: TRBD1
v_gene: TRBV19
j_gene: TRBJ1-2
abundance: once
CDR3aa: CASSPGQGNYGYTF
CDR3nt: TGTGCCAGTAGTCCCGGACAGGGAAACTATGGCTACACCTTC

d_gene: NA
v_gene: TRBV6-5
j_gene: TRBJ1-2
abundance: NA
CDR3aa: CASSYLGAPRGGYTF
CDR3nt: TGTGCCAGCAGTTACCTTGGGGCCCCTAGAGGAGGCTACACCTTC

d_gene: TRBD1
v_gene: TRBV18
j_gene: TRBJ2-3
abundance: NA
CDR3aa: CASSRRTGGTDTQYF
CDR3nt: TGTGCCAGCTCACGTAGGACAGGCGGCACAGATACGCAGTATTTT

d_gene: NA
v_gene: TRBV6-2/TRBV6-3
j_gene: TRBJ2-2
abundance: NA
CDR3aa: CASSYSTGGSAGELFF
CDR3nt: TGTGCCAGCAGTTACTCGACTGGTGGGAGCGCCGGGGAGCTGTTTTTT

d_gene: NA
v_gene: TRBV7-3
j_gene: TRBJ2-2
abundance: NA
CDR3aa: CASSLTGGRGGTGELFF
CDR3nt: TGTGCCAGCAGCTTAACGGGAGGACGGGGCGGGACCGGGGAGCTGTTTTTT

d_gene: TRBD1
v_gene: TRBV6-4
j_gene: TRBJ1-1
abundance: NA
CDR3aa: CASSEDRRSTEAFF
CDR3nt: TGTGCCAGCAGTGAGGACAGGAGGAGCACTGAAGCTTTCTTT

d_gene: NA
v_gene: TRBV28
j_gene: TRBJ2-6
abundance: NA
CDR3aa: CASSQPGSQGANVLTF
CDR3nt: TGTGCCAGCAGCCAACCGGGGTCGCAAGGGGCCAACGTCCTGACTTTC

d_gene: NA
v_gene: TRBV14
j_gene: TRBJ2-2
abundance: NA
CDR3aa: CASSQSDRLYMNTGELFF
CDR3nt: TGTGCCAGCAGCCAAAGCGACAGGCTGTACATGAACACCGGGGAGCTGTTTTTT

d_gene: TRBD2
v_gene: TRBV5-6
j_gene: TRBJ2-1
abundance: NA
CDR3aa: CASSPERGPYNEQFF
CDR3nt: TGTGCCAGCAGCCCAGAGCGGGGACCCTACAATGAGCAGTTCTTC

d_gene: TRBD1
v_gene: TRBV5-8
j_gene: TRBJ1-2
abundance: NA
CDR3aa: CASSLVFGTGVGYGYTF
CDR3nt: TGTGCCAGCAGCTTGGTATTCGGGACAGGCGTTGGCTATGGCTACACCTTC

d_gene: NA
v_gene: TRBV28
j_gene: TRBJ2-2
abundance: NA
CDR3aa: CASSSPVWGELFF
CDR3nt: TGTGCCAGCAGTTCTCCGGTGTGGGGGGAGCTGTTTTTT

d_gene: TRBD2
v_gene: TRBV6-1
j_gene: TRBJ2-3
abundance: NA
CDR3aa: CASSEAVAGVTDTQYF
CDR3nt: TGTGCCAGCAGTGAAGCGGTAGCGGGAGTAACAGATACGCAGTATTTT

d_gene: TRBD1
v_gene: TRBV5-8
j_gene: TRBJ1-4
abundance: NA
CDR3aa: CASSSYRGSTNEKLFF
CDR3nt: TGTGCCAGCAGCTCCTACAGGGGCTCTACTAATGAAAAACTGTTTTTT

d_gene: NA
v_gene: TRBV28
j_gene: TRBJ2-2
abundance: few
CDR3aa: CASSFPDRNTGELFF
CDR3nt: TGTGCCAGCAGTTTCCCTGACAGGAACACCGGGGAGCTGTTTTTT

d_gene: NA
v_gene: TRBV4-1
j_gene: TRBJ2-7
abundance: NA
CDR3aa: CASSQEPGVGEQYF
CDR3nt: TGCGCCAGCAGCCAAGAGCCAGGGGTGGGAGAGCAGTACTTC

d_gene: NA
v_gene: TRBV7-2
j_gene: TRBJ1-6
abundance: NA
CDR3aa: CASSFARTGPLHF
CDR3nt: TGTGCCAGCAGCTTCGCTCGAACTGGACCCCTCCACTTT

d_gene: TRBD1
v_gene: TRBV7-3
j_gene: TRBJ2-7
abundance: NA
CDR3aa: CASSSTGSSYEQYF
CDR3nt: TGTGCCAGCAGCTCGACAGGGAGCTCCTACGAGCAGTACTTC

d_gene: NA
v_gene: TRBV19
j_gene: TRBJ1-2
abundance: few
CDR3aa: CASPPGRGLSGYTF
CDR3nt: TGTGCCAGCCCCCCTGGGCGGGGACTTTCTGGCTACACCTTC

d_gene: TRBD1
v_gene: TRBV5-5
j_gene: TRBJ1-6
abundance: NA
CDR3aa: CASSLGPDRRNSPLHF
CDR3nt: TGTGCCAGCAGCTTGGGACCGGACAGGAGAAATTCACCCCTCCACTTT

d_gene: NA
v_gene: TRBV6-5
j_gene: TRBJ2-3
abundance: NA
CDR3aa: CASRRVGDGTDTQYF
CDR3nt: TGTGCCAGCAGACGAGTCGGGGATGGCACAGATACGCAGTATTTT

d_gene: TRBD1
v_gene: TRBV28
j_gene: TRBJ2-7
abundance: once
CDR3aa: CASKSQGTGFVYEQYF
CDR3nt: TGTGCCAGCAAAAGCCAGGGGACAGGGTTTGTTTACGAGCAGTACTTC

d_gene: TRBD2
v_gene: TRBV28
j_gene: TRBJ2-5
abundance: NA
CDR3aa: CASSSPGTSGRAGETQYF
CDR3nt: TGTGCCAGCAGTTCCCCCGGGACTAGCGGGAGGGCCGGAGAGACCCAGTACTTC

d_gene: NA
v_gene: TRBV6-6
j_gene: TRBJ2-7
abundance: once
CDR3aa: CASSYSSQGPYEQYF
CDR3nt: TGTGCCAGCAGTTACTCCTCACAGGGACCCTACGAGCAGTACTTC

d_gene: TRBD2
v_gene: TRBV5-1
j_gene: TRBJ2-7
abundance: NA
CDR3aa: CASKPTWTSGLSYEQYF
CDR3nt: TGCGCCAGCAAACCAACCTGGACTAGCGGGCTTTCCTACGAGCAGTACTTC

d_gene: NA
v_gene: TRBV7-9
j_gene: TRBJ2-5
abundance: NA
CDR3aa: CASRGSGAGETQYF
CDR3nt: TGTGCCAGCAGGGGTAGTGGGGCAGGAGAGACCCAGTACTTC

d_gene: TRBD1
v_gene: TRBV28
j_gene: TRBJ2-1
abundance: NA
CDR3aa: CASSFPDRHEQFF
CDR3nt: TGTGCCAGCAGTTTCCCGGACAGGCATGAGCAGTTCTTC

d_gene: TRBD2
v_gene: TRBV6-6
j_gene: TRBJ2-1
abundance: NA
CDR3aa: CASRTGTSGWNEQFF
CDR3nt: TGTGCCAGCAGGACAGGGACTAGCGGATGGAATGAGCAGTTCTTC

d_gene: TRBD1
v_gene: TRBV24-1
j_gene: TRBJ1-2
abundance: NA
CDR3aa: CATSDPGQTSGYTF
CDR3nt: TGTGCCACCAGTGATCCGGGACAGACTAGTGGCTACACCTTC

d_gene: TRBD1
v_gene: TRBV4-1
j_gene: TRBJ1-1
abundance: NA
CDR3aa: CASSQADRRLNTEAFF
CDR3nt: TGCGCCAGCAGCCAGGCGGACAGGCGGCTTAACACTGAAGCTTTCTTT

d_gene: TRBD1
v_gene: TRBV3-1/TRBV3-2
j_gene: TRBJ2-2
abundance: once
CDR3aa: CASSRGPGELFF
CDR3nt: TGTGCCAGCAGCAGGGGGCCCGGGGAGCTGTTTTTT

d_gene: TRBD2
v_gene: TRBV7-9
j_gene: TRBJ2-1
abundance: NA
CDR3aa: CASSHLESSGRAAYNEQFF
CDR3nt: TGTGCCAGCAGCCACTTAGAGTCTAGCGGGAGGGCCGCCTACAATGAGCAGTTCTTC

d_gene: NA
v_gene: TRBV18
j_gene: TRBJ1-2
abundance: NA
CDR3aa: CASSPSHRGGYTF
CDR3nt: TGTGCCAGCTCACCCTCTCACCGGGGGGGCTACACCTTC

d_gene: TRBD1
v_gene: TRBV7-7
j_gene: TRBJ1-5
abundance: NA
CDR3aa: CASSSRDRGDQPQHF
CDR3nt: TGTGCTAGCAGCTCCCGTGACAGGGGGGATCAGCCCCAGCATTTT

d_gene: TRBD1
v_gene: TRBV28
j_gene: TRBJ2-7
abundance: NA
CDR3aa: CASGTGPTYEQYF
CDR3nt: TGTGCCAGCGGGACAGGGCCTACCTACGAGCAGTACTTC